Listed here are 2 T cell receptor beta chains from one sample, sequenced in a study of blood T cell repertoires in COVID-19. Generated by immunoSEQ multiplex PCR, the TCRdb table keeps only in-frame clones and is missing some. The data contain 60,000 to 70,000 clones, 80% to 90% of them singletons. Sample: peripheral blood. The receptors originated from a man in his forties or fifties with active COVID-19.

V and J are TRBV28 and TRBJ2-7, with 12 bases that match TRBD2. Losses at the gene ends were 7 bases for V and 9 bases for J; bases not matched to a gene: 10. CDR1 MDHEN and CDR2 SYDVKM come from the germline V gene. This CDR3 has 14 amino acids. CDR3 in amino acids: CASTATSGSGGQYF. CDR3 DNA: TGTGCCAGCACTGCGACTAGCGGGAGCGGGGGGCAGTACTTC.

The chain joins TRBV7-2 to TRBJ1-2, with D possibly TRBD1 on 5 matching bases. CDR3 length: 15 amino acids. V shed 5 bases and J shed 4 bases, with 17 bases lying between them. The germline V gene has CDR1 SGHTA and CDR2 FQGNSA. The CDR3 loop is CASSQQGGEAYGYTF. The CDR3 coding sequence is TGTGCCAGCAGCCAGCAGGGCGGGGAGGCCTATGGCTACACCTTC.